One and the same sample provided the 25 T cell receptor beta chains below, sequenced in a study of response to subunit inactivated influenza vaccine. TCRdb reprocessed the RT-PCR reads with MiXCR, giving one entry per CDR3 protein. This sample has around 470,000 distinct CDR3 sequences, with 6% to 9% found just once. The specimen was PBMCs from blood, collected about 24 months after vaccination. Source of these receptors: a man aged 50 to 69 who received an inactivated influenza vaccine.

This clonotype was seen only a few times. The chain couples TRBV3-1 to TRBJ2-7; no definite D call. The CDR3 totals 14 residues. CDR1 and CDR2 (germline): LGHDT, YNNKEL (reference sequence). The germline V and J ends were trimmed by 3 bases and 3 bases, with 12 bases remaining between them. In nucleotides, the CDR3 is TGTGCCAGCAGCCAGGGGTCCCTGAGCTACGAGCAGTACTTC. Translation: CASSQGSLSYEQYF.

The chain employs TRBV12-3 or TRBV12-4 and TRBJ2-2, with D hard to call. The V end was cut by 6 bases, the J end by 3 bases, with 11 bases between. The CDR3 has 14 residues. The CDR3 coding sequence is TGTGCCAGCAGCAATATAGAGTACACCGGGGAGCTGTTTTTT. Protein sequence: CASSNIEYTGELFF.

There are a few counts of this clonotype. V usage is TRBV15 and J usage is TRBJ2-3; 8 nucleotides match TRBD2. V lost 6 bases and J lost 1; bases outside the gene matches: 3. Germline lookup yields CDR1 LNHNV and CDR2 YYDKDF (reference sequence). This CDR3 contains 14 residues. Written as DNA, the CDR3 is TGTGCCACCAGTGCCGGGGGGGGCACAGATACGCAGTATTTT. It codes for CATSAGGGTDTQYF.

For the CDR3, the DNA is TGCAGTGCTAGAATGGGACTAGCGGGGGAGCAGTACTTC. Translating it yields CSARMGLAGEQYF. J is TRBJ2-7 and V is TRBV20-1, with 13 positions matching TRBD2. With V trimmed by 2 bases and J by 7 bases, 2 bases remained unmatched. CDR3 length: 13 residues. Looked up from germline, CDR1 is DFQATT and CDR2 is SNEGSKA (reference sequence).

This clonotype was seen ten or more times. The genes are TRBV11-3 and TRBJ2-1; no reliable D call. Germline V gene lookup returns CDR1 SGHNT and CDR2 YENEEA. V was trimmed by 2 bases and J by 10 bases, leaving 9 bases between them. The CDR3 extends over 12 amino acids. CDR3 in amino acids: CASSLQGSEQFF. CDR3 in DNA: TGTGCCAGCAGCTTACAAGGCTCCGAGCAGTTCTTC.

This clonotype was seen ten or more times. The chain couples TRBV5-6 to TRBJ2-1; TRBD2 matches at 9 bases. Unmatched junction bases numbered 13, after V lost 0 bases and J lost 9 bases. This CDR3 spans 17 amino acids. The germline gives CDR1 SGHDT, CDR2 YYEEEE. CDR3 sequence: CASSLALAAGGLGEQFF. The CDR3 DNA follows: TGTGCCAGCAGCTTGGCACTTGCTGCGGGAGGGCTCGGTGAGCAGTTCTTC.

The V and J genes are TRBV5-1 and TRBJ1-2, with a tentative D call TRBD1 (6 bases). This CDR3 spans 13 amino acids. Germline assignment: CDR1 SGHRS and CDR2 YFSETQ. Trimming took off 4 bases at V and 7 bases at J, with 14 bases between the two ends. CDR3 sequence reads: CASSPGDLGGYTF. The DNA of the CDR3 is TGCGCCAGCAGCCCAGGGGACTTGGGTGGCTACACCTTC.

The CDR3 is CASSSNPRGLAGGETQYF. The CDR3 DNA is TGTGCCAGCAGCTCAAACCCCAGGGGACTAGCGGGGGGAGAGACCCAGTACTTC. The gene calls are TRBV7-3 and TRBJ2-5; TRBD2 matches 15 bases. CDR1 is SGHTA and CDR2 is FQGTGA in the germline V gene. With 4 bases clipped from V and 4 bases from J, the junction kept 10 bases outside the gene matches. The CDR3 has 18 amino acids.

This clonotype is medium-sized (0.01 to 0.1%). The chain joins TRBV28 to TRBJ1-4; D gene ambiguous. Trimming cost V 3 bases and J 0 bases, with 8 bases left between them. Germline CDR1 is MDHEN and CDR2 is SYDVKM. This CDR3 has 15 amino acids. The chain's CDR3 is CASSFRSATNEKLFF. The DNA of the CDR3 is TGTGCCAGCAGTTTCAGGTCGGCAACTAATGAAAAACTGTTTTTT.

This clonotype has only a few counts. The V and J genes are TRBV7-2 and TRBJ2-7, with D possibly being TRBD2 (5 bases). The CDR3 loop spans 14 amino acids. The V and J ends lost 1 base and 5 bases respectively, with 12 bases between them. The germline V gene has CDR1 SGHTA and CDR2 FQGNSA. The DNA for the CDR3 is TGTGCCAGCAGCTTAGTTGCCCGGGGAGACGAGCAGTACTTC. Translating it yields CASSLVARGDEQYF.

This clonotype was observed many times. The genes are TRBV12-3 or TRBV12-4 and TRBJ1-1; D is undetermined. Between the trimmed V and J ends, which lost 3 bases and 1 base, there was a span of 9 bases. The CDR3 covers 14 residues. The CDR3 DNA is TGTGCCAGCAGTTTTGTGTCTAGGAACACTGAAGCTTTCTTT. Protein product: CASSFVSRNTEAFF.

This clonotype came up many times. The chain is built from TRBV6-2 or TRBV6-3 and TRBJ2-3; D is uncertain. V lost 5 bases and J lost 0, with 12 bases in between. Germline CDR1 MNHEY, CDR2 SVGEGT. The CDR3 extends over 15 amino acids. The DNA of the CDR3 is TGTGCCAGCAGTCGACCCTTCGATAGCACAGATACGCAGTATTTT. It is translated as CASSRPFDSTDTQYF.

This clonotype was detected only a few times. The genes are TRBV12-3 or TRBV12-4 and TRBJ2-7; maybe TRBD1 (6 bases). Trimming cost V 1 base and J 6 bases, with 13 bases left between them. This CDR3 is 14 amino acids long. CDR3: CASSLGQERGEQYF. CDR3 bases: TGTGCCAGCAGTTTAGGACAGGAGAGGGGCGAGCAGTACTTC.

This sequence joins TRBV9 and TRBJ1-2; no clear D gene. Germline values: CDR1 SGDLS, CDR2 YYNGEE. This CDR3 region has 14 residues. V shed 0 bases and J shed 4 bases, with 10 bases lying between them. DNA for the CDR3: TGTGCCAGCAGCGTAGACAGTGATATCTATGGCTACACCTTC. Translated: CASSVDSDIYGYTF. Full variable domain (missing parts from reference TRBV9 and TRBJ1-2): DSGVTQTPKHLITATGQRVTLRCSPRSGDLSVYWYQQSLDQGLQFLIQYYNGEERAKGNILERFSAQQFPDLHSELNLSSLELGDSALYFCASSVDSDIYGYTFGSGTRLTVV.

CDR3 nucleotides: TGTGCCAGCAGCTTAGCGGGGGCGAATTCACCCCTCCACTTT. It encodes CASSLAGANSPLHF. This chain joins TRBV13 and TRBJ1-6; maybe TRBD1 (6 bases). V dropped 1 base and J dropped 7 bases, with 8 bases sitting between them. Per the germline V gene, CDR1 is PRHDT and CDR2 is FYEKMQ (reference sequence). CDR3 length: 14 residues. Complete variable domain (other parts from reference TRBV13 and TRBJ1-6): AAGVIQSPRHLIKEKRETATLKCYPIPRHDTVYWYQQGPGQDPQFLISFYEKMQSDKGSIPDRFSAQQFSDYHSELNMSSLELGDSALYFCASSLAGANSPLHFGNGTRLTVT.

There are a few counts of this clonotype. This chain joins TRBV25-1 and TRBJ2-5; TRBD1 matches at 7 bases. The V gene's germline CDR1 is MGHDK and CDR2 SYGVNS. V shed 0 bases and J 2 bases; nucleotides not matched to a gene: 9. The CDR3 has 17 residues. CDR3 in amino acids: CASSEYTATGWQETQYF. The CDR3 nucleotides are TGTGCCAGCAGTGAATATACGGCGACAGGGTGGCAAGAGACCCAGTACTTC.

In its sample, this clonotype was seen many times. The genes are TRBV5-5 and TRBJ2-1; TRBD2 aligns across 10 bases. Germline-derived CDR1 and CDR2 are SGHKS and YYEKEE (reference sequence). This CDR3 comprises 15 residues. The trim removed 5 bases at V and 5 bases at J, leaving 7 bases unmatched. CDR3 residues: CASRDGLAADNEQFF. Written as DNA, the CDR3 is TGTGCCAGCAGAGATGGACTAGCGGCAGACAATGAGCAGTTCTTC.

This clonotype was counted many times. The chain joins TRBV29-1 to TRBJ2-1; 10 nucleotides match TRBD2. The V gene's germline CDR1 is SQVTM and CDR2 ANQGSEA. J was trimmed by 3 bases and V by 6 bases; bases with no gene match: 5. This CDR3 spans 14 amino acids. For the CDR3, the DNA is TGCAGCGTCCTCGGACTAGCGGTCTACAATGAGCAGTTCTTC. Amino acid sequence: CSVLGLAVYNEQFF.

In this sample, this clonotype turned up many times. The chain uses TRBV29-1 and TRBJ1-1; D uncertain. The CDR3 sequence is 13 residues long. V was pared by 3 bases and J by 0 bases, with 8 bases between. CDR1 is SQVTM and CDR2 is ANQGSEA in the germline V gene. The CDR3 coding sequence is TGCAGCGTTGACGGAGTGATGAACACTGAAGCTTTCTTT. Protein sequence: CSVDGVMNTEAFF.

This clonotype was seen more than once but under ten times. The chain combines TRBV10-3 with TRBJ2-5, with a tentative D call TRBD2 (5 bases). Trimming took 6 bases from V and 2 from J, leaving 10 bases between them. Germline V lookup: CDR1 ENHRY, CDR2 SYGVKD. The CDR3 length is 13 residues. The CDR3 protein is CAISARGQETQYF. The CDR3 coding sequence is TGTGCCATCAGCGCCCGGGGTCAAGAGACCCAGTACTTC.

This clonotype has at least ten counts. This chain's CDR3 is CASSSLAGQETQYF. CDR3 bases: TGTGCCAGCAGCTCGTTAGCGGGTCAAGAGACCCAGTACTTC. The rearrangement joins TRBV7-9 to TRBJ2-5; 7 bases are shared with TRBD2. The CDR3 is 14 amino acids. The ends lost 4 bases at V and 2 bases at J; junction bases unmatched: 4. CDR1 is SEHNR, CDR2 FQNEAQ, per germline (reference sequence).

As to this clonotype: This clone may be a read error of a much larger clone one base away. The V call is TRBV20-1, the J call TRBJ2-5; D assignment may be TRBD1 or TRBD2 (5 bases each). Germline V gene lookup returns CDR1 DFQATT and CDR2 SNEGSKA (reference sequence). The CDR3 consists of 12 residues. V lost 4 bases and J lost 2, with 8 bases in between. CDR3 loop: CSAMRGQETQYF. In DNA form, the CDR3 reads TGCAGTGCTATGAGGGGACAAGAGACCCAGTACTTC.

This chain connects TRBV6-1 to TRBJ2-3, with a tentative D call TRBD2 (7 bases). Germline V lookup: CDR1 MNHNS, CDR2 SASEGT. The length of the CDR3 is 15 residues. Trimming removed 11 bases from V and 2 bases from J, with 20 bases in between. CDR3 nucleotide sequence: TGTGCCGCCATGAGGACAGCGGGGTTCACAGATACGCAGTATTTT. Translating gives CAAMRTAGFTDTQYF.

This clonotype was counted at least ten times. The CDR3 nucleotides read TGTGCCAGCAGCGTACGGGAGTCGTGGACTGAAGCTTTCTTT. Its translation is CASSVRESWTEAFF. The gene calls are TRBV9 and TRBJ1-1, with no clear D. Trimming pared 1 base from V and 5 bases from J, leaving 12 bases between. Per the germline V gene, CDR1 is SGDLS and CDR2 is YYNGEE. This CDR3 has 14 residues.

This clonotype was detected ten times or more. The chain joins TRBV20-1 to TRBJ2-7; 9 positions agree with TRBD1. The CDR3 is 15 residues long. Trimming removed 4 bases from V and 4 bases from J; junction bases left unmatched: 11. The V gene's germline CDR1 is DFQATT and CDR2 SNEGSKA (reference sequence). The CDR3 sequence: CSAIRPGQGFYEQYF. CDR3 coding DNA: TGCAGTGCTATACGACCGGGACAGGGTTTTTACGAGCAGTACTTC.